This TCR beta chain is from a study of technical replicates of blood from a few donors. Profiled with immunoSEQ multiplex PCR; TCRdb holds only in-frame clones, not every one. The sample has just under 85,000 clones, around nine tenths seen once. V gave up 2 bases and J gave up 11 bases, with 15 bases separating them. The CDR3 sequence is 13 residues long. Germline lookup yields CDR1 SGHDN and CDR2 FVKESK. The sequenced sample was T cells isolated from PBMCs. The receptor was isolated from a human donor in good health. V and J are TRBV14 and TRBJ1-1; D may be TRBD1 (6 bases). The CDR3 is CASSQILQGDAFF. CDR3 sequence (DNA): TGTGCCAGCAGCCAAATACTACAGGGAGACGCTTTCTTT.